A selection of T cell receptor beta chains follows, all from one sample in a study of low-dose radiotherapy and immunotherapy resistance in tumors. TCRdb itself ran the reads through MiXCR, one entry per CDR3 protein. The profile shows more than 85,000 distinct CDR3 sequences, under 9.5% of them singletons. This material consisted of PBMCs, taken before treatment. The source of these receptors is a male donor with prostate cancer. The CDR3 runs from the conserved cysteine through the conserved F or W. D genes are given only for firm matches. Only part of the rows carry a size: once, few, many, or a class if the clone is expanded.

D gene: TRBD2; V gene: TRBV7-2; clone size: many; J gene: TRBJ2-7; CDR3 protein: CASSSTGTTSYEQYF; CDR3 DNA: TGTGCCAGCAGCTCGACCGGGACTACCTCCTACGAGCAGTACTTC
D gene: TRBD1; V gene: TRBV28; clone size: many; J gene: TRBJ2-3; CDR3 protein: CASRRTGVDTQYF; CDR3 DNA: TGTGCCAGCAGACGGACAGGGGTAGATACGCAGTATTTT
D gene: .; V gene: TRBV5-1; clone size: many; J gene: TRBJ1-1; CDR3 protein: CASSPHQGSPAEAFF; CDR3 DNA: TGCGCCAGCAGCCCTCACCAGGGAAGTCCGGCTGAAGCTTTCTTT
D gene: .; V gene: TRBV19; clone size: many; J gene: TRBJ2-1; CDR3 protein: CASSIALASYNEQFF; CDR3 DNA: TGTGCCAGTAGTATTGCCCTAGCCTCCTACAATGAGCAGTTCTTC
D gene: .; V gene: TRBV20-1; clone size: many; J gene: TRBJ1-5; CDR3 protein: CSAVGTNSNQPQHF; CDR3 DNA: TGCAGTGCTGTCGGGACAAATAGCAATCAGCCCCAGCATTTT
D gene: .; V gene: TRBV5-6; clone size: many; J gene: TRBJ1-5; CDR3 protein: CASSRTASNQPQHF; CDR3 DNA: TGTGCCAGCAGCCGGACAGCTAGCAATCAGCCCCAGCATTTT
D gene: .; V gene: TRBV6-7; clone size: .; J gene: TRBJ2-5; CDR3 protein: CASSSLLRETQYF; CDR3 DNA: TGTGCCAGCAGCTCGCTTTTAAGGGAGACCCAGTACTTC
D gene: .; V gene: TRBV28; clone size: many; J gene: TRBJ2-1; CDR3 protein: CASSLKGQSIYNEQFF; CDR3 DNA: TGTGCCAGCAGTTTAAAAGGACAGAGCATCTACAATGAGCAGTTCTTC
D gene: .; V gene: TRBV9; clone size: .; J gene: TRBJ2-2; CDR3 protein: CASSSQPTVTGELFFF; CDR3 DNA: .
D gene: .; V gene: TRBV12-3/TRBV12-4; clone size: few; J gene: TRBJ2-7; CDR3 protein: CASSTSPTVYEQYF; CDR3 DNA: TGTGCCAGCAGTACTTCTCCCACAGTGTACGAGCAGTACTTC
D gene: .; V gene: TRBV7-2; clone size: many; J gene: TRBJ1-1; CDR3 protein: CASSDKAGARALEAFF; CDR3 DNA: TGTGCCAGCAGCGATAAAGCAGGCGCCAGGGCCCTTGAAGCTTTCTTT
D gene: TRBD2; V gene: TRBV24-1; clone size: many; J gene: TRBJ2-1; CDR3 protein: CATSDTSGSYNEQFF; CDR3 DNA: TGTGCCACCAGTGATACTAGCGGATCCTACAATGAGCAGTTCTTC
D gene: .; V gene: TRBV28; clone size: .; J gene: TRBJ1-3; CDR3 protein: CASSPGQFFYRNTIYF; CDR3 DNA: TGTGCCAGCAGTCCTGGACAGTTTTTCTACCGAAACACCATATATTTT
D gene: TRBD1; V gene: TRBV11-3; clone size: many; J gene: TRBJ2-1; CDR3 protein: CASSRGQANEQFF; CDR3 DNA: TGTGCCAGCAGCCGGGGACAGGCCAATGAGCAGTTCTTC
D gene: TRBD1; V gene: TRBV7-2; clone size: many; J gene: TRBJ1-5; CDR3 protein: CASSLVNGQGQPQHF; CDR3 DNA: TGTGCCAGCAGCTTAGTGAACGGACAGGGCCAGCCCCAGCATTTT
D gene: .; V gene: TRBV5-1; clone size: many; J gene: TRBJ1-2; CDR3 protein: CASSADSLYGYTF; CDR3 DNA: TGCGCCAGCAGCGCAGACAGTCTCTATGGCTACACCTTC
D gene: .; V gene: TRBV28; clone size: many; J gene: TRBJ2-5; CDR3 protein: CASRNPPGQTDQYF; CDR3 DNA: TGTGCCAGCAGAAATCCCCCCGGCCAGACGGACCAGTACTTC
D gene: .; V gene: TRBV18; clone size: many; J gene: TRBJ2-1; CDR3 protein: CASSPLRLTYNEQFF; CDR3 DNA: TGTGCCAGCTCACCACTCAGACTCACGTACAATGAGCAGTTCTTC
D gene: TRBD2; V gene: TRBV12-3/TRBV12-4; clone size: many; J gene: TRBJ2-1; CDR3 protein: CASSLSLAGGHNYNEQFF; CDR3 DNA: TGTGCCAGCAGTTTATCCCTAGCGGGAGGCCACAACTACAATGAGCAGTTCTTC
D gene: .; V gene: TRBV7-2; clone size: many; J gene: TRBJ2-7; CDR3 protein: CASSFDVSYEQYF; CDR3 DNA: TGTGCCAGCAGCTTCGACGTCTCCTACGAGCAGTACTTC
D gene: .; V gene: TRBV28; clone size: many; J gene: TRBJ1-4; CDR3 protein: CASRVRESEKLFF; CDR3 DNA: TGTGCCAGCAGGGTCAGGGAATCGGAAAAACTGTTTTTT
D gene: .; V gene: TRBV20-1; clone size: many; J gene: TRBJ1-2; CDR3 protein: CSALSWSEVYGYTF; CDR3 DNA: TGCAGTGCTTTGTCCTGGTCGGAGGTCTATGGCTACACCTTC
D gene: TRBD2; V gene: TRBV20-1; clone size: many; J gene: TRBJ2-5; CDR3 protein: CSARQLAGTQETQYF; CDR3 DNA: TGCAGTGCTAGACAACTAGCGGGGACCCAAGAGACCCAGTACTTC
D gene: .; V gene: TRBV19; clone size: many; J gene: TRBJ2-6; CDR3 protein: CASSIAYSSGANVLTF; CDR3 DNA: TGTGCCAGTAGTATAGCTTATAGCTCTGGGGCCAACGTCCTGACTTTC
D gene: TRBD2; V gene: TRBV20-1; clone size: many; J gene: TRBJ2-7; CDR3 protein: CSARGLAETYEQYF; CDR3 DNA: TGCAGTGCGCGGGGACTAGCGGAAACCTACGAGCAGTACTTC
D gene: .; V gene: TRBV5-1; clone size: many; J gene: TRBJ1-4; CDR3 protein: CASSWNTATNEKLFF; CDR3 DNA: TGCGCCAGCAGCTGGAACACGGCAACTAATGAAAAACTGTTTTTT
D gene: .; V gene: TRBV4-3; clone size: many; J gene: TRBJ2-7; CDR3 protein: CASSQALTYEQYF; CDR3 DNA: TGCGCCAGCAGCCAAGCACTAACCTACGAGCAGTACTTC
D gene: TRBD1; V gene: TRBV5-1; clone size: few; J gene: TRBJ2-7; CDR3 protein: CASSLDSDRVHEQYF; CDR3 DNA: TGCGCCAGCAGCTTGGACTCGGACAGGGTCCACGAGCAGTACTTC
D gene: .; V gene: TRBV28; clone size: .; J gene: TRBJ1-3; CDR3 protein: CASSLASTVSSGNTIYF; CDR3 DNA: TGTGCCAGCAGTTTAGCGTCGACGGTGAGCTCTGGAAACACCATATATTTT
D gene: TRBD2; V gene: TRBV3-1; clone size: many; J gene: TRBJ2-1; CDR3 protein: CASSQDGDGRGEQFF; CDR3 DNA: TGTGCCAGCAGCCAAGATGGTGACGGGAGGGGTGAGCAGTTCTTC
D gene: .; V gene: TRBV6-5; clone size: .; J gene: TRBJ1-2; CDR3 protein: CASRPKGGGRYGYTF; CDR3 DNA: TGTGCCAGCAGACCGAAGGGAGGGGGACGCTATGGCTACACCTTC
D gene: .; V gene: TRBV4-3; clone size: many; J gene: TRBJ2-1; CDR3 protein: CASSQEESSYNEQFF; CDR3 DNA: TGCGCCAGCAGCCAAGAGGAGAGCTCCTACAATGAGCAGTTCTTC
D gene: TRBD2; V gene: TRBV7-3; clone size: many; J gene: TRBJ2-1; CDR3 protein: CASSPSGLAGVDEQFF; CDR3 DNA: TGTGCCAGCAGCCCGTCGGGACTAGCGGGAGTGGATGAGCAGTTCTTC
D gene: .; V gene: TRBV20-1; clone size: many; J gene: TRBJ2-3; CDR3 protein: CSARPLGALASTDTQYF; CDR3 DNA: TGCAGTGCTAGACCCTTGGGAGCTCTAGCTTCGACAGATACGCAGTATTTT
D gene: .; V gene: TRBV11-1; clone size: many; J gene: TRBJ2-2; CDR3 protein: CASSLMWSTGELFF; CDR3 DNA: TGTGCCAGCAGCTTAATGTGGTCTACCGGGGAGCTGTTTTTT
D gene: .; V gene: TRBV5-4; clone size: many; J gene: TRBJ2-3; CDR3 protein: CASSLAGTDTQYF; CDR3 DNA: TGTGCCAGCAGCTTGGCGGGCACAGATACGCAGTATTTT
D gene: TRBD2; V gene: TRBV5-6; clone size: many; J gene: TRBJ2-3; CDR3 protein: CASSRRSGSADTQYF; CDR3 DNA: TGTGCCAGCAGCCGCAGGAGCGGGAGTGCAGATACGCAGTATTTT
D gene: .; V gene: TRBV9; clone size: many; J gene: TRBJ2-2; CDR3 protein: CASSKEGFNTGELFF; CDR3 DNA: TGTGCCAGCAGCAAAGAAGGCTTTAACACCGGGGAGCTGTTTTTT
D gene: .; V gene: TRBV20-1; clone size: many; J gene: TRBJ2-3; CDR3 protein: CSARSEGGTQYF; CDR3 DNA: TGCAGTGCTAGAAGCGAGGGCGGTACGCAGTATTTT
D gene: .; V gene: TRBV7-3; clone size: many; J gene: TRBJ2-1; CDR3 protein: CASSQAGTNDNEQFF; CDR3 DNA: TGTGCCAGCAGCCAAGCCGGGACAAACGACAATGAGCAGTTCTTC
D gene: .; V gene: TRBV13; clone size: many; J gene: TRBJ1-2; CDR3 protein: CASSRELGNYGYTF; CDR3 DNA: TGTGCCAGCAGCCGGGAGTTGGGAAACTATGGCTACACCTTC
D gene: .; V gene: TRBV7-8; clone size: many; J gene: TRBJ2-7; CDR3 protein: CASSGRDFVYEQYF; CDR3 DNA: TGTGCCAGCAGCGGTAGGGACTTCGTCTACGAGCAGTACTTC
D gene: .; V gene: TRBV5-1; clone size: .; J gene: TRBJ2-7; CDR3 protein: CASSVGGMTYEQYF; CDR3 DNA: TGCGCCAGCAGTGTGGGCGGCATGACCTACGAGCAGTACTTC